The source of this T cell receptor beta chain is a study of regulatory T cells in long-lasting Graves disease. Stated time point: persistent/refractory GD, antithyroid drugs over 5 years with positive TRAb. There was RNA extracted from PBMCs, and the TCR library was made from it. This clonotype was observed many times. TCR beta libraries were built with iRepertoire HTBI primers and Arm-PCR of CDR3 regions. TCRdb passed the multiplex PCR reads through MiXCR, listing each CDR3 protein once. The sample shows roughly 500,000 distinct CDR3 sequences, more than 20% of them seen only once. The germline V gene has CDR1 LNHNV and CDR2 YYDKDF (reference sequence). Trimming stripped 0 bases from V and 0 bases from J, with 8 bases between. This CDR3 comprises 15 residues.

The chain recombines TRBV15 with TRBJ2-5, with unresolved D. The sample was peripheral blood mononuclear cells (PBMCs), taken when the disease was refractory, from a patient treated with antithyroid drugs. The receptor was isolated from a female donor with Graves disease. The CDR3 loop is CATSRDRDNQETQYF. CDR3 in DNA: TGTGCCACCAGCAGAGATCGAGACAACCAAGAGACCCAGTACTTC.